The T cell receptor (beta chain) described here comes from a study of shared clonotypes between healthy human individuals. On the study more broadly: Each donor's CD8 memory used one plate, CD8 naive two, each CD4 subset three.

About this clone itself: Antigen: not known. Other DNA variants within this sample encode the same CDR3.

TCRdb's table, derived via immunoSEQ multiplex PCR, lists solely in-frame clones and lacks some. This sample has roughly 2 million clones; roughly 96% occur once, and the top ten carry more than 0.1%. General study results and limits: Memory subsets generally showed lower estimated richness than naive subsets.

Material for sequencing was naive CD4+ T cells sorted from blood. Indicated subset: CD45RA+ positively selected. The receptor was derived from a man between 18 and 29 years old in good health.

The CDR3: CASSEQFEQYF. CDR3 sequence (DNA): TGTGCCAGCAGTGAGCAGTTCGAGCAGTACTTC. The chain has TRBV2 and TRBJ2-7; D is undetermined. Germline CDR1 is SNHLY and CDR2 is FYNNEI. Trimming stripped 3 bases from V and 6 bases from J, with 6 bases between. The CDR3 consists of 11 residues.